This TCR beta chain came from a study of cytomegalovirus exposure and HLA in healthy donors. Points from the study as a whole: V- and J-gene trimming in TCR beta was tied to a missense DCLRE1C variant by an analysis performed later.

As regards this clone: The antigen is not known.

Primers included in the PCR were 60 Vbeta and 13 Jbeta primers. Some clones are missing from TCRdb's copy, which holds only in-frame ones; the method was immunoSEQ multiplex PCR. The repertoire holds 80,000 or so clones, with 55% to 75% as singletons. Trimming shortened V by 8 bases and J by 3 bases, and 17 bases separated the two germline ends. Germline values: CDR1 MDHEN, CDR2 SYDVKM. CDR3 size: 15 residues. The rearrangement links TRBV28 to TRBJ1-5, with D possibly being TRBD1 (5 bases). This receptor was identified in a man under 40 in good health and CMV-seropositive. The specimen was PBMCs. CDR3 sequence reads: CASAGGAADNQPQHF. The CDR3, as DNA: TGTGCCAGCGCCGGTGGGGCGGCGGACAATCAGCCCCAGCATTTT. Using reference TRBV28 and TRBJ1-5 for the parts outside the CDR3, the full variable domain is DVKVTQSSRYLVKRTGEKVFLECVQDMDHENMFWYRQDPGLGLRLIYFSYDVKMKEKGDIPEGYSVSREKKERFSLILESASTNQTSMYLCASAGGAADNQPQHFGDGTRLSIL.